This T cell receptor beta chain was captured in a study of beta chain features in type 1 diabetes (dated by TCRdb to the late 2010s). For the study in its entirety: Mean age, gender distribution, total cell number and subset yield did not differ between patients and healthy donors. A total of under 140,000,000 sorted cells were examined across all samples, and the number of cells per subset was strongly correlated with RNA yield. The study compared the TCRB repertoires of sorted circulating CD4+ T cell subsets in recently diagnosed type 1 diabetes patients with those in matched healthy donors. Regulatory and stem cell-like memory subsets were isolated from only 8 patients and about 8 healthy donors, whereas naive and central memory subsets came from all 28 donors.

The entire isolated RNA was reverse transcribed using the High Capacity cDNA Reverse Transcription Kit, and thus expressed TCRB transcripts were sequenced. Deep immunoSEQ sequencing was applied to naive, central memory and regulatory T cell samples, giving an average of about 3.8 million total reads per sample. After sorted cells were lysed in RLT buffer, RNA was extracted with DNase-treated RNeasy Micro or Mini kits, with the choice depending on cell number. To prevent cross-contamination, each cell subset was processed individually, whereas patient and healthy donor samples were processed jointly. Using the immunoSEQ multiplex PCR, TCRB sequences were amplified from cDNA into 87-bp fragments spanning the CDR3 region. The amplicons were sequenced using the Illumina HiSeq platform. Under the source paper's analysis protocol: Synthetic template baselines were used to correct PCR bias computationally, reads within Hamming distance 2 were collapsed together, and singletons that could not be merged were discarded. Reads were aligned to IMGT to assign V, D and J genes, CDR3 length, and insertions or deletions at six rearrangement sites. Within each subset, clonotype counts were normalized to sorted cell number, after which true diversity and Gini coefficients were computed with the tcR R package. The overlap coefficient, calculated on TCRB nucleotide sequences, was used to quantify repertoire sharing. Out-of-frame TCRB sequences from naive cells were analyzed as a proxy for the pre-selection repertoire. As stored in TCRdb, this immuneACCESS dataset retains in-frame rearrangements with V and J assigned. A fraction of the clones does not appear; measured against another copy, unresolved V genes explain less than half of the discrepancy, and the remainder lacks a known reason. V, J and clone size are those of that table, while D and trimming were read from the DNA. This sample lists 600,000 or so clones; under 15% were detected once. In total, the top ten clones hold 0.095% to 0.15% of the sample.

What the study reported, not specific to this receptor: Naive, central memory and regulatory TCRB repertoires appeared to be more alike among patients than among healthy donors. Shorter templates might have been favored by PCR, but patient and control samples were amplified and corrected together, so both groups would have been affected equally by any skew. Because cDNA was sequenced instead of genomic DNA, highly expressing activated cells could be over-represented, though the groups showed no difference in activation or CD3 levels. In all four CD4+ subsets, TCRB CDR3 length was moderately but significantly shorter in type 1 diabetes patients. Fewer insertions and more nucleotide deletions at VDJ recombination sites were observed in patients with type 1 diabetes, implying thymic rearrangement abnormalities. Because small numbers of individuals were included in the HLA sub-analyses, any influence of HLA type on TCRB rearrangement was left unresolved.

A single peripheral blood draw of approximately 100 mL on average was collected from each donor into heparinised tubes. Naive, central memory, regulatory and stem cell-like memory CD4+ T cells were sorted on a BD FACSAria II using a panel including CD45RO, CCR7, CD25, CD127, CD95 and CD27. Every sorted population had a purity above 95%. PBMCs were isolated right away by Lymphoprep density gradient centrifugation and were stained directly, without culture. Samples were stained and sorted in pairs, with one healthy donor and one patient per experiment, so that batch effects were minimized. Comment on this clone: Its antigen is still unknown. The record has no base qualities; no much larger clone is one base away.

The source is a man aged 25 to 40 with type 1 diabetes. The sequenced sample consisted of naive CD4+ T cells from blood. The sample's cell subset or site, from its label and the paper: true naive CD4+ T cells.

The nucleotide sequence reads TGCAGTGCTATGGGACAGGGGGCTGCTTTCTTT. It translates to CSAMGQGAAFF. The rearranged segments are TRBV20-1 and TRBJ1-1, with TRBD1 identical over 12 junction bases. The CDR3 goes from the cysteine to the phenylalanine over 11 residues. CDR3 DNA only is kept here, 33 bases in frame from base 1. Trimming removed 4 bases from V and 11 bases from J; the gene matches leave 2 bases unexplained. The CDR1 and CDR2 encoded by the germline V gene (reference sequence) are DFQATT and SNEGSKA.